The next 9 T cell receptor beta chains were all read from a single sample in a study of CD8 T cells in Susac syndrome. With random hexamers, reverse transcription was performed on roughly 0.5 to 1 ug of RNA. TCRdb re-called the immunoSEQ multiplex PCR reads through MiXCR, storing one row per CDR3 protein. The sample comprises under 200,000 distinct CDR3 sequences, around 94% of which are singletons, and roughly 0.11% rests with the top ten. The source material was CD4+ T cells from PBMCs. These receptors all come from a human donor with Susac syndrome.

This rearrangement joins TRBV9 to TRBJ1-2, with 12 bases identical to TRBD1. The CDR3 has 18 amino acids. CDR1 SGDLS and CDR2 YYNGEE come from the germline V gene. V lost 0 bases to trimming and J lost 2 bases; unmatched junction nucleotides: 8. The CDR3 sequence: CASSVDTGTGGRNYGYTF. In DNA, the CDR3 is TGTGCCAGCAGCGTAGACACCGGGACAGGGGGCCGGAACTATGGCTACACCTTC.

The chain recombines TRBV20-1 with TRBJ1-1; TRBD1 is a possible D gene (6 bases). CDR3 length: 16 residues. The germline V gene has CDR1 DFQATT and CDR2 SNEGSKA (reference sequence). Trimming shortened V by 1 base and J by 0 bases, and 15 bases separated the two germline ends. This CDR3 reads CSARVRGGLLNTEAFF. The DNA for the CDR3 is TGCAGTGCTAGAGTCAGGGGTGGATTGTTGAACACTGAAGCTTTCTTT.

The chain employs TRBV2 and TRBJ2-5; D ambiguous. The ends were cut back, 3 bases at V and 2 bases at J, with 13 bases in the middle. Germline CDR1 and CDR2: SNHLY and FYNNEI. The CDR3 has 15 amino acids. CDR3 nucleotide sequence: TGTGCCAGCAGTGAGAAGGCTACCAGGCAAGAGACCCAGTACTTC. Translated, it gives CASSEKATRQETQYF.

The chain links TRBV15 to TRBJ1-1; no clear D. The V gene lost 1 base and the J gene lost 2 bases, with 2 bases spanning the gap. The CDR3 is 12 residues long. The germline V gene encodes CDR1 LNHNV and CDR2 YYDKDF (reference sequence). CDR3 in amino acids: CATSRANTEAFF. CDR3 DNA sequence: TGTGCCACCAGCAGAGCTAACACTGAAGCTTTCTTT.

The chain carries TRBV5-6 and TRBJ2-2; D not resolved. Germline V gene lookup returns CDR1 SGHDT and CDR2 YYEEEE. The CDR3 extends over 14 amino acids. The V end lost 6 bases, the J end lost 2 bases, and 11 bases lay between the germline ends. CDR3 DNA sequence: TGTGCCAGCATAGACGGCCTTAACACCGGGGAGCTGTTTTTT. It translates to CASIDGLNTGELFF. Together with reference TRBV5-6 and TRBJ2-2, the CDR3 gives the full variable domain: DAGVTQSPTHLIKTRGQQVTLRCSPKSGHDTVSWYQQALGQGPQFIFQYYEEEERQRGNFPDRFSGHQFPNYSSELNVNALLLGDSALYLCASIDGLNTGELFFGEGSRLTVL.

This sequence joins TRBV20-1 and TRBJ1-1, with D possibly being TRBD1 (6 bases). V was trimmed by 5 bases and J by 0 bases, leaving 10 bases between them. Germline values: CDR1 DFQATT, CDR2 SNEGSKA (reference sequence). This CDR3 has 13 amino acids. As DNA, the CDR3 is TGCAGTGCTTCTGGGACATTGAACACTGAAGCTTTCTTT. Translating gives CSASGTLNTEAFF.

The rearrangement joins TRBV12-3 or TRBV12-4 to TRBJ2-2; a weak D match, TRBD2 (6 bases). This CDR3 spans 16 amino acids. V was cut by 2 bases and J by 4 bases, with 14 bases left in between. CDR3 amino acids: CASSLTQGGVTGELFF. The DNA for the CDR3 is TGTGCCAGCAGTTTAACCCAGGGAGGTGTCACCGGGGAGCTGTTTTTT.

The CDR3 bases are TGTGCCAGCATCTGGGGGCCGGAGCAGTTCTTC. This sequence encodes CASIWGPEQFF. The chain employs TRBV6-1 and TRBJ2-1, with a possible D match to TRBD1 (6 bases). There are 11 residues in the CDR3. The V end was cut by 7 bases, the J end by 10 bases, with 11 bases between. The V gene's germline CDR1 is MNHNS and CDR2 SASEGT.

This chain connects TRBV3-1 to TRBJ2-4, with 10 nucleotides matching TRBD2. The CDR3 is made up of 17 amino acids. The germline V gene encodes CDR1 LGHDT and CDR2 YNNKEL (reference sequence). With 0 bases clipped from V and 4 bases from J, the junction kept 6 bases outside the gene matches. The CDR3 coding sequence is TGTGCCAGCAGCCAAGATGTCAATAGCGGGGGGAAAAACATTCAGTACTTC. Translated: CASSQDVNSGGKNIQYF.